The rows below give T cell receptor beta chains drawn from one sample of a study of T cell repertoires in cytomegalovirus infection. A single record per CDR3 protein comes from TCRdb applying MiXCR to the reads. The data hold almost 550,000 distinct CDR3 sequences, with 16% observed a single time. Sequenced material: CD8+ T cells from PBMCs. The source of these receptors is a human donor in good health (CMV status not recorded). Some clones in this sample may be carry-over from other donors' samples. The CDR3 runs from the conserved cysteine through the conserved F or W. The order of the fields is D gene, J gene, CDR3 length, clone size, V gene, CDR3 protein, CDR3 DNA. The D gene is left open where the match is weak. Size tells how often a clone was seen (once, few, many) or the class of an expanded clone, and some rows leave it out.

TRBD1,TRBJ1-2,15,many,TRBV7-9,CASSPGQGADYGYTF,TGTGCCAGCAGCCCGGGACAGGGGGCCGACTATGGCTACACCTTC
NA,TRBJ2-7,14,few,TRBV11-2,CASSFPGPLREQYF,TGTGCCAGCAGCTTCCCAGGGCCCTTGAGGGAGCAGTACTTC
TRBD1,TRBJ2-7,14,many,TRBV7-2,CASSLGDRFYEQYF,TGTGCCAGCAGCTTAGGGGACAGGTTCTACGAGCAGTACTTC
NA,TRBJ1-2,12,few,TRBV10-3,CAISEKTGGYTF,TGTGCCATCAGTGAAAAAACCGGTGGCTACACCTTC
NA,TRBJ2-7,16,NA,TRBV27,CASSSNLGESSYEQYF,TGTGCCAGCAGCTCCAACTTAGGGGAGAGCTCCTACGAGCAGTACTTC
NA,TRBJ2-7,12,NA,TRBV7-9,CATSGGDYEQYF,TGTGCCACGTCGGGCGGGGACTACGAGCAGTACTTC
NA,TRBJ1-2,16,many,TRBV7-9,CASSPPREGPLYGYTF,TGTGCCAGCAGCCCTCCCCGGGAGGGCCCTCTCTATGGCTACACCTTC
TRBD2,TRBJ2-3,15,NA,TRBV5-1,CASREGTSGGDTQYF,TGCGCCAGCAGAGAGGGGACTAGCGGGGGCGATACGCAGTATTTT
TRBD1,TRBJ1-2,14,many,TRBV15,CATSRVDRGLGYTF,TGTGCCACCAGCAGGGTGGACAGGGGGCTTGGCTACACCTTC
NA,TRBJ2-5,14,many,TRBV7-9,CASSVPGSGETQYF,TGTGCCAGCAGCGTCCCGGGCTCAGGGGAGACCCAGTACTTC
NA,TRBJ2-1,13,NA,TRBV2,CASRWALGNEQFF,TGTGCCAGCCGTTGGGCCTTGGGCAATGAGCAGTTCTTC
NA,TRBJ2-7,13,NA,TRBV11-2,CASRRDTSYEQYF,TGTGCCAGCAGAAGGGACACCTCCTACGAGCAGTACTTC
NA,TRBJ2-7,15,many,TRBV11-2,CASSLMGGVFYEQYF,TGTGCCAGCAGCTTAATGGGCGGGGTGTTCTACGAGCAGTACTTC
NA,TRBJ1-2,12,NA,TRBV29-1,CSVETRGYGYTF,TGCAGCGTTGAAACAAGAGGATATGGCTACACCTTC
TRBD1,TRBJ1-1,15,many,TRBV6-5,CASSAWDSRADKAFF,TGTGCCAGCAGTGCTTGGGACAGCCGCGCGGACAAGGCTTTCTTT
TRBD1,TRBJ2-2,17,many,TRBV7-9,CASSAPPGQGNTGELFF,TGTGCCAGCAGCGCCCCGCCGGGACAGGGAAACACCGGGGAGCTGTTTTTT
TRBD2,TRBJ2-5,18,many,TRBV11-2,CASSDRLTSGGAQETQYF,TGTGCCAGCAGCGATCGCCTAACTAGCGGGGGGGCCCAAGAGACCCAGTACTTC
TRBD2,TRBJ2-4,12,few,TRBV20-1,CSARDGTSGEYF,TGCAGTGCTAGAGATGGGACTAGCGGGGAGTACTTC
NA,TRBJ2-7,14,NA,TRBV18,CASSPIRERYEQYF,TGTGCCAGCTCACCTATCAGGGAAAGGTACGAGCAGTACTTC
NA,TRBJ1-1,14,NA,TRBV19,CASSIKGGGGEAFF,TGTGCCAGTAGTATAAAGGGCGGGGGTGGAGAAGCTTTCTTT
TRBD2,TRBJ2-5,15,NA,TRBV6-5,CASSYEREVQETQYF,TGTGCCAGCAGTTACGAGCGGGAGGTCCAAGAGACCCAGTACTTC
NA,TRBJ2-7,11,NA,TRBV29-1,CSVETTYEQYF,TGCAGCGTTGAAACTACCTACGAGCAGTACTTC
TRBD2,TRBJ2-1,13,NA,TRBV2,CASRTSGSNEQFF,TGTGCCAGCAGGACTAGCGGGTCCAATGAGCAGTTCTTC
NA,TRBJ2-7,15,few,TRBV20-1,CSGDLKGGSSYEQYF,TGCAGTGGAGATCTTAAGGGGGGTAGCTCCTACGAGCAGTACTTC
NA,TRBJ2-5,13,few,TRBV6-5,CASSQGERETQYF,TGTGCCAGCAGTCAAGGGGAGAGGGAGACCCAGTACTTC
NA,TRBJ2-4,19,many,TRBV2,CASSEGLAFYSPGKNIQYF,TGTGCCAGCAGTGAGGGTCTTGCGTTTTATTCCCCGGGCAAAAACATTCAGTACTTC
TRBD1,TRBJ1-1,15,many,TRBV7-9,CASSYRTGMNTEAFF,TGTGCCAGCAGTTACCGGACAGGGATGAACACTGAAGCTTTCTTT
NA,TRBJ1-1,12,many,TRBV10-3,CAITTDSPEAFF,TGTGCCATCACCACGGACAGTCCTGAAGCTTTCTTT
NA,TRBJ1-4,15,few,TRBV2,CASSFAGISDEKLFF,TGTGCCAGCAGTTTCGCAGGCATATCCGATGAAAAACTGTTTTTT
NA,TRBJ2-1,14,NA,TRBV7-2,CASSVRRYYNEQFF,TGTGCAAGCAGCGTGAGGAGGTACTACAATGAGCAGTTCTTC
TRBD1,TRBJ2-7,13,NA,TRBV2,CAGRDRELYEQYF,TGTGCCGGCCGGGACAGAGAACTCTACGAGCAGTACTTC
TRBD1,TRBJ1-5,17,few,TRBV20-1,CSAGGTAQLYSNQPQHF,TGCAGTGCTGGCGGGACAGCTCAACTTTATAGCAATCAGCCCCAGCATTTT
TRBD1,TRBJ1-4,15,many,TRBV7-2,CASSPGTGGLEKLFF,TGTGCCAGCAGCCCGGGGACAGGTGGGCTTGAAAAACTGTTTTTT
NA,TRBJ2-5,17,many,TRBV28,CASSTPYERAGGETQYF,TGTGCCAGCAGTACTCCTTATGAGAGGGCCGGCGGGGAGACCCAGTACTTC
TRBD1,TRBJ2-1,16,once,TRBV24-1,CATSEKTGGRGNEQFF,TGTGCCACCAGTGAAAAAACAGGGGGCAGGGGCAATGAGCAGTTCTTC
NA,TRBJ2-5,15,NA,TRBV18,CASSLTPGDQETQYF,TGTGCCAGCTCACTTACACCGGGAGACCAAGAGACCCAGTACTTC
NA,TRBJ1-4,12,NA,TRBV7-9,CASSLDRGKLFF,TGTGCCAGCAGCTTAGATAGGGGAAAACTGTTTTTT
NA,TRBJ2-3,14,few,TRBV5-5,CASSLRQRRDTQYF,TGTGCCAGCAGCCTTCGACAGAGAAGAGATACGCAGTATTTT
NA,TRBJ2-1,12,many,TRBV7-9,CASRLQANEQFF,TGTGCCAGCAGGTTACAGGCCAATGAGCAGTTCTTC
NA,TRBJ2-7,15,few,TRBV6-5,CASSYSRGGSYEQYF,TGTGCCAGCAGTTACTCGAGGGGGGGATCCTACGAGCAGTACTTC
NA,TRBJ2-7,16,few,TRBV14,CASSQAGLRGPYEQYF,TGTGCCAGCAGCCAAGCTGGATTGCGGGGGCCCTACGAGCAGTACTTC
NA,TRBJ1-5,13,few,TRBV9,CASSVWDNQPQHF,TGTGCCAGCAGCGTATGGGACAATCAGCCCCAGCATTTT
TRBD1,TRBJ1-5,14,many,TRBV19,CASSIDRGNQPQHF,TGTGCCAGCAGTATTGACAGGGGCAATCAGCCCCAGCATTTT
NA,TRBJ1-6,17,many,TRBV12-3/TRBV12-4,CASTTSRSFRGYSPLHF,TGTGCCAGCACCACCAGTCGGTCATTCAGGGGTTACTCACCCCTCCACTTT
NA,TRBJ2-1,15,NA,TRBV2,CASPLGGGRRAEQFF,TGTGCCAGCCCCTTGGGGGGCGGCCGACGGGCTGAGCAGTTCTTC
NA,TRBJ2-1,15,many,TRBV4-1,CASSQDPAAYNEQFF,TGCGCCAGCAGCCAAGACCCAGCGGCCTACAATGAGCAGTTCTTC
NA,TRBJ1-5,13,many,TRBV27,CASSRDGNQPQHF,TGTGCCAGTAGTCGGGACGGCAATCAGCCCCAGCATTTT
TRBD1,TRBJ1-5,13,NA,TRBV6-6,CASTPGGIQPKHF,TGTGCCAGCACCCCAGGGGGTATTCAGCCCAAGCATTTT
TRBD2,TRBJ2-3,17,NA,TRBV6-5,CASSYSAGGLVADTQYF,TGTGCCAGCAGTTATTCAGCGGGAGGGTTGGTAGCAGATACGCAGTATTTT
NA,TRBJ1-4,13,few,TRBV6-6,CASRGGGQEKLFF,TGTGCCAGCAGGGGAGGGGGTCAGGAAAAACTGTTTTTT
TRBD1,TRBJ2-6,17,many,TRBV10-3,CALFHGQGEAGANVLTF,TGTGCCCTCTTCCACGGACAGGGGGAAGCTGGGGCCAACGTCCTGACTTTC
NA,TRBJ2-1,15,few,TRBV4-2,CASSARDFSYNEQFF,TGTGCCAGCAGCGCCCGGGACTTCTCCTACAATGAGCAGTTCTTC
NA,TRBJ2-7,16,NA,TRBV27,CASSLIRTEGAYEQYF,TGTGCCAGCAGTTTAATAAGAACGGAGGGGGCCTACGAGCAGTACTTC
TRBD1,TRBJ1-1,16,NA,TRBV6-6,CASSYSTRGLNTEAFF,TGTGCCAGCAGTTACTCGACCAGGGGGCTTAACACTGAAGCTTTCTTT
NA,TRBJ2-3,15,NA,TRBV9,CASSEGGGYTDTQYF,TGTGCCAGCAGTGAAGGGGGGGGGTACACAGATACGCAGTATTTT
NA,TRBJ2-4,16,many,TRBV6-2/TRBV6-3,CASSYFGDSAKNIQYF,TGTGCCAGCAGTTACTTCGGGGATTCAGCCAAAAACATTCAGTACTTC
NA,TRBJ1-1,13,NA,TRBV4-2,CASSQMTAPVAFF,TGTGCCAGCAGCCAGATGACAGCGCCAGTAGCTTTCTTT
TRBD2,TRBJ2-1,15,few,TRBV27,CASSFEAGGRDEQFF,TGTGCCAGCAGTTTCGAAGCGGGAGGGCGCGATGAGCAGTTCTTC
TRBD2,TRBJ2-1,15,NA,TRBV9,CASSVSGGKYNEQFF,TGTGCCAGCAGCGTGAGCGGGGGGAAATACAATGAGCAGTTCTTC